This TCR beta chain was observed in a study of T cells expressing NK-cell markers. Overall study findings and caveats: Among CD8+ T cells from several donors, dominant NKG2C+ clonotypes accounted for 1.0-7.0%. It was still unclear whether expanded NKG2C+ T cell clones were HCMV specific.

Researchers built TCR beta cDNA using 5'RACE template switching with UMIs. No DNA is given; TCRdb re-called the 5' RACE reads and lists each CDR3 protein once. The sample yields 450,000 to 600,000 distinct CDR3 sequences, of which the top ten take up less than 4.5%. Germline V gene sequence: CDR1 SGHKS, CDR2 YYEKEE (reference sequence). The CDR3 has 16 residues. Of note for this clonotype: The antigen is undetermined.

Sequencing was done on a sample of blood T cells: a sorted CD56 or NKG2C T cell subset, CD4+ or CD8+ T cells, or bulk PBMC T cells (not recorded which). The chain recombines TRBV5-5 with TRBJ2-1; TCRdb names TRBD1, which stays unverified in the absence of DNA. The source of this sequence is a man younger than 35 in good health. CDR3 protein: CASRQPGTLGANEQFF.